Listed below are T cell receptor beta chains from one sample, sequenced in a study of T cells of healthy individuals. A single record per CDR3 protein comes from TCRdb applying MiXCR to the 5' RACE reads. The sample lists 85,000 to 100,000 distinct CDR3 sequences, around 17% occurring once. The source is a human donor in good health. Both conserved end residues are part of each CDR3. D genes are given only for firm matches. Size is stated for part of the rows, as once, few or many counts, or as a class when the clone is expanded.

>.|TRBJ1-1|many|TRBV29-1
CSEATGLGTEAFF
TGCAGCGAGGCAACAGGGCTGGGTACTGAAGCTTTCTTT
>TRBD1|TRBJ2-7|few|TRBV4-1
CASSQEDRGHEQYF
TGCGCCAGCAGCCAAGAAGACAGGGGCCACGAGCAGTACTTC
>.|TRBJ2-5|.|TRBV9
CASSVEGFKETQYF
TGTGCCAGCAGCGTAGAGGGGTTCAAAGAGACCCAGTACTTC
>.|TRBJ1-2|.|TRBV7-9
CASSSPGPANYGYTF
TGTGCCAGCAGCTCACCCGGGCCCGCTAACTATGGCTACACCTTC
>TRBD1|TRBJ2-7|.|TRBV4-1
CASSQAPGTGNEQYF
TGCGCCAGCAGCCAAGCCCCGGGGACAGGGAACGAGCAGTACTTC
>.|TRBJ2-5|few|TRBV3-1
CASSQEREQETQYF
TGTGCCAGCAGCCAGGAACGGGAACAAGAGACCCAGTACTTC
>.|TRBJ2-2|.|TRBV9
CASLGPIGELFF
TGTGCCAGCCTGGGACCGATCGGGGAGCTGTTTTTT
>.|TRBJ2-2|.|TRBV6-5
CASTGTAGPGELFF
TGTGCCAGCACCGGGACAGCGGGGCCCGGGGAGCTGTTTTTT
>TRBD2|TRBJ2-3|.|TRBV2
CASSEVGLAGDTQYF
TGTGCCAGCAGTGAAGTCGGACTAGCGGGGGATACGCAGTATTTT
>.|TRBJ1-1|many|TRBV7-2
CASSLRRGTEAFF
TGTGCCAGCAGCTTAAGGAGGGGCACTGAAGCTTTCTTT
>TRBD2|TRBJ2-1|few|TRBV6-5
CASSYSGGGIYNEQFF
TGTGCCAGCAGTTACTCCGGCGGGGGGATTTACAATGAGCAGTTCTTC
>TRBD2|TRBJ2-7|.|TRBV20-1
CSARPLTSGRFEEQYF
TGCAGTGCTAGGCCCCTGACTAGCGGGAGGTTCGAGGAGCAGTACTTC
>.|TRBJ2-5|.|TRBV12-3/TRBV12-4
CASRRTGLIQETQYF
TGTGCCAGCAGGCGAACGGGACTGATACAAGAGACCCAGTACTTC
>.|TRBJ1-4|.|TRBV24-1
CATSAPRGEKLFF
TGTGCCACCAGTGCCCCCCGCGGAGAAAAACTGTTTTTT
>TRBD2|TRBJ2-1|.|TRBV29-1
CSVVGTQTSDNEQFF
TGCAGCGTAGTCGGGACCCAGACTAGCGACAATGAGCAGTTCTTC
>TRBD1|TRBJ1-2|many|TRBV28
CASSLLTSTGGYGYTF
TGTGCCAGCAGTTTACTGACCTCGACAGGGGGATATGGCTACACCTTC
>.|TRBJ2-1|few|TRBV2
CASSITRSYNEQFF
TGTGCCAGTTCTATAACGCGGTCATACAATGAGCAGTTCTTC
>.|TRBJ1-5|.|TRBV7-2
CASSLGRGQPQHF
TGTGCCAGCAGCTTAGGCAGAGGGCAGCCCCAGCATTTT
>.|TRBJ2-7|.|TRBV28
CASSSGPQEQYF
TGTGCCAGCAGTTCGGGACCTCAGGAGCAGTACTTC
>.|TRBJ1-5|many|TRBV19
CASKNRGGQGSNQPQHF
TGTGCCAGTAAGAATCGTGGGGGGCAGGGGAGCAATCAGCCCCAGCATTTT
>.|TRBJ1-5|.|TRBV6-6
CASSNDGRVGNQPQHF
TGTGCCAGCAGTAACGATGGAAGGGTAGGGAATCAGCCCCAGCATTTT
>.|TRBJ1-5|few|TRBV6-2/TRBV6-3
CASSYSTGDQPQHF
TGTGCCAGCAGTTACTCGACCGGGGACCAGCCCCAGCATTTT
>TRBD2|TRBJ2-3|few|TRBV7-2
CASSLGPGLAGPDGFTDTQYF
TGTGCCAGCAGCCTAGGACCGGGACTAGCGGGACCCGATGGATTCACAGATACGCAGTATTTT
>.|TRBJ2-7|many|TRBV4-2
CASSQDPPGYEQYF
TGTGCCAGCAGCCAAGATCCGCCCGGCTACGAGCAGTACTTC
>.|TRBJ2-7|.|TRBV7-6
CASSLLESYEQYF
TGTGCCAGCAGCTTACTCGAATCTTACGAGCAGTACTTC
>.|TRBJ2-6|few|TRBV11-3
CASSLGGNGANVLTF
TGTGCCAGCAGCTTAGGCGGGAATGGGGCCAACGTCCTGACTTTC
>.|TRBJ1-2|many|TRBV5-1
CASSLAPGTYGYTF
TGCGCCAGCAGCTTGGCTCCAGGTACATATGGCTACACCTTC
>.|TRBJ1-1|.|TRBV2
CASSSDGNTEAFF
TGTGCCAGCAGTTCCGACGGGAACACTGAAGCTTTCTTT
>.|TRBJ2-3|few|TRBV27
CASSLSGGIDTQYF
TGTGCCAGCAGTTTATCAGGGGGTATAGATACGCAGTATTTT
>.|TRBJ1-6|few|TRBV7-7
CASSLRSNSPLHF
TGTGCCAGCAGCTTAAGGTCTAATTCACCCCTCCACTTT
>TRBD2|TRBJ2-1|.|TRBV20-1
CSAEGASGRINEQFF
TGCAGTGCCGAAGGGGCTAGCGGGAGGATAAATGAGCAGTTCTTC
>.|TRBJ2-7|many|TRBV10-3
CASQGRQKYEQYF
TGTGCCAGCCAGGGACGGCAAAAGTACGAGCAGTACTTC
>TRBD2|TRBJ2-3|.|TRBV20-1
CSARAVAGYTDTQYF
TGCAGTGCTAGAGCAGTAGCGGGGTACACAGATACGCAGTATTTT
>.|TRBJ1-1|.|TRBV12-3/TRBV12-4
CASSPRSSAFF
TGTGCCAGCAGCCCTCGTTCTTCGGCTTTCTTT
>TRBD1|TRBJ2-5|.|TRBV5-1
CASSDYPGTAETQYF
TGCGCCAGCAGCGACTACCCCGGGACAGCAGAGACCCAGTACTTC
>.|TRBJ1-1|.|TRBV7-3
CASTSRRLVEAFF
TGTGCCAGCACCTCGCGGCGGTTGGTTGAAGCTTTCTTT
>TRBD2|TRBJ2-1|many|TRBV6-2/TRBV6-3
CASSYPIGMLAGLLNNEQFF
TGTGCCAGCAGTTACCCGATCGGGATGTTAGCGGGACTACTAAACAATGAGCAGTTCTTC
>TRBD2|TRBJ2-5|few|TRBV29-1
CSVIRGVGETQYF
TGCAGCGTTATACGGGGGGTTGGAGAGACCCAGTACTTC
>.|TRBJ1-2|few|TRBV7-2
CASSQTSGYGYTF
TGTGCCAGCAGCCAAACGAGCGGATATGGCTACACCTTC
>.|TRBJ1-1|few|TRBV7-6
CASSLDDAEVNTEAFF
TGTGCCAGCAGCTTAGATGATGCGGAAGTAAACACTGAAGCTTTCTTT